This T cell receptor beta chain comes out of a study of cytomegalovirus exposure and HLA in healthy donors (dated by TCRdb to about 2017). Regarding the research as a whole: In an earlier analysis of several hundred of the donors, around 290 Gb of sequence data and 95 million to 130 million unique TCR beta sequences from roughly 190 million T cells were reported. Roughly 310 gigabases of sequencing data and tens of millions of unique TCR sequences were included in an early release covering 550 to 650 HLA-typed donors. The genetic ancestry cluster associated with self-reported Caucasian donors included over 65% of the roughly 400 genotyped donors. The study was designed to test whether signatures of past pathogen exposure could be identified by cataloging public T cell receptors. The study used immunosequencing to profile the T cell repertoires of more than 650 subjects and linked those repertoires to cytomegalovirus serostatus. In addition to the first cohort of several hundred subjects, a separate validation cohort of 120 different subjects was used. To predict cytomegalovirus infection status, the study combined high-throughput TCR immunosequencing, statistical association of individual TCRs with disease status, and machine learning. A later analysis re-analyzed previously published TCR beta repertoires from 600 to 850 donors and added high-resolution HLA genotyping to study TCR occurrence patterns. Rather than drawing on any new phenotypic data, the later analysis identified candidate immune exposures from TCR beta sequences and the way those sequences occurred across donors. An earlier analysis of nearly 600 of the donors applied high-throughput TCR beta sequencing to assess whether each TCR beta V gene segment acted as functional or pseudogenic. Donor age, sex, ethnicity and CMV serostatus were compiled together with the repertoire data. In a later genetic analysis, genome-wide SNP genotypes for 398 of the 666 donors were used, and that subset was treated as a discovery cohort. Every discovery cohort repertoire had been produced on one sequencing platform. HLA typing included class I and class II loci at four-digit resolution. The number of typed donors differed by locus: roughly 620-630 for A, B, C, DRB1 and DQB1; some 500 for DQA1; approximately 610 for DPA1; and roughly 450 for DPB1. Four to six DR-DQ haplotypes were handled as single units for association and clustering because linkage in the cohort was strong. Across some 400 genotyped donors of the cohort, an average of about 220,000 unique TCR beta nucleotide sequences per donor were sequenced, and approximately 19% of those sequences were non-productive. The paper as a whole reports these results and caveats: According to the authors, the approach could potentially be generalized to other disease states and immunological phenotypes. A later analysis found that TCR association rates varied across HLA loci, with DRB1 alleles showing the most associated TCRs and HLA-C alleles the fewest. According to a later genetic analysis, donors in an Asian-associated ancestry cluster had fewer N-insertions in productive TCRs than the roughly 700-donor mean. Presence/absence analyses assumed roughly uniform sequencing depth across donors, an assumption that may not hold. Most TCR sequences were seen in very few donors, while some public TCRs were found in many individuals. According to a later analysis, parvovirus B19, influenza, CMV and Epstein-Barr virus appeared linked to several top co-occurrence clusters. Correlated functional status among segregating V segments might be attributable to linkage disequilibrium, but an unknown experimental factor could not be ruled out. Cytomegalovirus status was reported to be diagnosed by the classifier with high specificity and sensitivity in both the original and validation cohorts. A later analysis found that HLA-associated TCR beta chains were more clonally expanded and had lower generation probabilities than equally common non-associated chains. HLA typing was unavailable for some donors at each locus, so association tests used only the typed subset. Strong co-occurrence of HLA alleles, especially DR and DQ, made assigning TCR associations to individual alleles difficult. In this cohort, only TCR beta chains were sequenced, and detectable features were limited by the absence of alpha or paired-chain data. An association between a missense DCLRE1C variant and V-gene and J-gene trimming of TCR beta chains was found in a later genetic analysis and replicated in an independent cohort. In an earlier analysis of about 550 of the donors, most TCR beta V segments were observed in productive rearrangements about 87% or about 30% of the time, broadly matching IMGT annotations. Because counts were too low, about 15 rarely observed V segments, including chromosome 9 orphons, were left out of the earlier analysis of 587 of the donors. According to a later analysis, most CMV-associated TCR beta chains appeared to be HLA-restricted, and the HLA associations seemed to be driven largely by CMV exposure. The 87-base-pair reads could not distinguish some IMGT-functional V segments, including TRBV6-2 and TRBV6-3, so those segments were excluded. A further reported finding was that TCR beta sequences accurately predicted the HLA-A and HLA-B alleles for most subjects in the first cohort. A total of fewer than 200 TCR beta chains were listed by the study as associated with cytomegalovirus. A few of the identified cytomegalovirus-associated TCR beta chains were confirmed in vitro to be specific for cytomegalovirus antigens. A group of highly shared sequence variants was considered likely to be a technical artifact of the sequencing pipeline. A later analysis associated 17,000 or so TCR beta sequences with specific HLA alleles at a false discovery rate of 0.05. Immune exposure information for the cohort was limited to CMV serostatus.

Concerning this clone itself: The antigen it binds to is not known. Base quality data are lacking; no much larger clone is found one base away.

In total, just over 650 healthy bone marrow donors made up the cohort. At the time of sampling, all cohort members were nominally healthy, though unrecorded immune exposures were likely present. The donor tested CMV seronegative and was one of the 352 seronegative cohort members. Every donor gave a peripheral blood sample, and the peripheral blood mononuclear cells from that sample were used for TCR beta sequencing. The Qiagen DNeasy Blood Extraction Kit was used to extract genomic DNA from the blood cell samples. The germline V gene (reference sequence) sets CDR1 to MNHEY and CDR2 to SMNVEV. Spanning cysteine to phenylalanine, the CDR3 consists of 13 amino acids. Just CDR3 DNA is preserved here, 39 bases in frame from base 1. V and J lose 3 bases and 6 bases, and a span of 11 bases separates them. To prepare the library, the immunoSEQ multiplex PCR assay was applied. For the multiplex PCR, a mixture combining 60 forward primers for TCR Vbeta segments and 13 reverse primers for TCR Jbeta segments was used. The CDR3 region of rearranged TCR beta genes was amplified from genomic DNA by a multiplex PCR assay. The amplified TCR beta libraries were sequenced on the Illumina HiSeq System as 87-base-pair reads. The published analysis was carried out like this. In a later analysis, some 80 million unique TCR beta chains were counted across the roughly 700 repertoires, and roughly 11 million of these chains were shared by at least two donors. Raw reads were error-corrected and collapsed into unique sequences by a nearest-neighbor algorithm in which closely related sequences were merged to remove PCR and sequencing errors. V, D and J gene segments were assigned by aligning CDR3 sequences to IMGT reference sequences. For a sequence to be retained, a match of at least six nucleotides was required to both a V gene segment and a J gene segment. Rearrangements were called productive when the CDR3 lacked stop codons and stayed in frame with V and J; all others were non-productive. CDR3 was defined according to IMGT convention as the region running from the second conserved V-encoded cysteine to the conserved J-encoded phenylalanine. Sequences without an unambiguous match to a single V gene segment were excluded from the earlier analysis of a few hundred of the donors. An earlier analysis of 450 to 650 of the donors called V segments functional above 56.7% productive rearrangements and segregating when the between-donor standard deviation exceeded 5%. A statistical classification framework was developed to diagnose cytomegalovirus status using the catalog of TCR beta chain sequences. A later analysis assigned V and J genes by comparing TCR nucleotide sequences with IMGT/GENE-DB human TR gene sequences. A later analysis assigned CDR3 sequences and most-parsimonious VDJ recombination scenarios with the TCRdist pipeline. In a later analysis, every TCR beta chain was defined by the combination of its CDR3 amino acid sequence and its V-gene family, and reads without a unique V-gene family were dropped. A later analysis removed 592 highly shared, low-generation-probability nucleotide sequences to deal with suspected cross-contamination and a sequencing artifact. In a later analysis, a clonal expansion index was calculated for each public chain from normalized within-repertoire ranks of inferred template counts. In a later analysis, generation probabilities were computed using a VDJ recombination model fitted to out-of-frame rearrangements, and the results were checked against IGoR. In a later analysis, hypergeometric tests were used to score TCR-TCR, TCR-HLA and TCR-CMV co-occurrence, with a repertoire-size bias correction applied to TCR pairs. False discovery rates were estimated in a later analysis by permuting HLA or CMV assignments 20 times. A later analysis grouped co-occurring TCRs with DBSCAN, adding TCRdist sequence similarity when clustering within HLA-allele-positive subsets. Co-occurrence clustering excluded repertoires with fewer than 30,000 or more than 120,000 public chains, plus five with anomalous nucleotide sharing. This immuneACCESS table, as held by TCRdb, lists in-frame sequences with V and J called but not all clones. Of the missing ones, under half trace to an unresolved V gene in checked studies; the others have no known cause. That table furnishes V, J and clone size, whereas the DNA furnished D and trimming. A total of approximately 54,000 clones appear in this sample, 82% of them only once. The ten top clones hold approximately 3% of the sample.

Here the chain combines TRBV27 and TRBJ1-1, with an unclear D gene assignment. The specimen sequenced was PBMCs. This sequence originates from a young woman in good health and CMV-seronegative. CDR3 protein: CASSFAILAEAFF. In nucleotide form, the sequence is TGTGCCAGCAGTTTTGCGATCCTCGCTGAAGCTTTCTTT.